The next 22 T cell receptor beta chains were all read from a single sample in a study of CD8+ T cells in alopecia areata. As the sequencing template, cDNA was produced by extracting RNA and reverse transcribing it. Generated by immunoSEQ multiplex PCR, the TCRdb table keeps only in-frame clones and is missing some. The sample contains over 200,000 clones, 50% to 60% of which appear only once. The specimen was CD4+ T cells sorted from blood, collected at week 0. The receptors come from a human donor with alopecia areata.

The V gene is TRBV5-4, the J gene TRBJ2-5, with D perhaps matching TRBD2 (6 bases). Germline assignment: CDR1 SGHNT and CDR2 YYREEE (reference sequence). The CDR3 is 14 residues long. V was clipped by 2 bases and J by 5 bases, with 13 bases between them. The CDR3, as DNA: TGTGCCAGCAGCTTACTTAGCAGCGGGGAGACCCAGTACTTC. This translates into CASSLLSSGETQYF.

The chain couples TRBV19 to TRBJ1-5; a possible D gene is TRBD1 (5 bases). The CDR3 has 13 residues. V gave up 4 bases and J gave up 7 bases, with 11 bases separating them. Germline V gives CDR1 LNHDA, CDR2 SQIVND (reference sequence). This CDR3 reads CASSRQGGQPQHF. In DNA form, the CDR3 reads TGTGCCAGTAGTAGGCAGGGTGGACAGCCCCAGCATTTT.

There are a few counts of this clone. This CDR3 is also generated by other DNA sequences in the sample. The genes are TRBV5-1 and TRBJ1-1; D uncertain. The CDR3 consists of 13 residues. Germline CDR1 and CDR2: SGHRS and YFSETQ. The V and J ends lost 0 bases and 0 bases respectively, with 3 bases between them. The CDR3 protein is CASSLGMNTEAFF. The CDR3 DNA reads as TGCGCCAGCAGCTTGGGAATGAACACTGAAGCTTTCTTT.

The rearrangement joins TRBV5-1 to TRBJ1-6, with a possible D match to TRBD1 (5 bases). CDR3 size: 16 residues. Deletions cut 5 bases from V and 0 bases from J, with 12 bases between. Germline lookup yields CDR1 SGHRS and CDR2 YFSETQ. CDR3 nucleotide sequence: TGCGCCAGCAGACCGGGACGGACCTCCTATAATTCACCCCTCCACTTT. Encoded protein: CASRPGRTSYNSPLHF.

The chain combines TRBV6-5 with TRBJ2-3; 8 bases fit TRBD1. Trimming removed 4 bases from V and 4 bases from J; junction bases left unmatched: 4. Germline CDR1 is MNHEY and CDR2 is SVGAGI. This CDR3 has 14 amino acids. The CDR3 bases are TGTGCCAGCAGTTTGGTACAGGGGGCAGATACGCAGTATTTT. It translates to CASSLVQGADTQYF.

The V call is TRBV7-2, the J call TRBJ2-3, with D possibly matching TRBD2 (7 bases). The V gene lost 5 bases and the J gene lost 5 bases, with 17 bases spanning the gap. CDR1 is SGHTA and CDR2 is FQGNSA in the germline V gene. This CDR3 region has 15 residues. Here the CDR3 reads CASSLQGGARDTQYF. The CDR3 nucleotides read TGTGCCAGCAGCCTCCAAGGGGGGGCGAGAGATACGCAGTATTTT.

A single count supports this clone. A much larger clone sits a single nucleotide away, making a read error possible. This chain's CDR3 is CASSSPYEQYF. Here the CDR3 DNA reads TGTGCCAGCAGTTCCCCCTACGAGCAGTACTTC. The chain has TRBV6-5 and TRBJ2-7; no clear D gene. The germline V gene encodes CDR1 MNHEY and CDR2 SVGAGI. Between the trimmed V and J ends, which lost 4 bases and 2 bases, there was a span of 3 bases. The CDR3 loop spans 11 amino acids.

This clone appeared a few times. The CDR3 here is CASSPLTGNNEQFF. CDR3 in DNA: TGTGCCAGCTCACCTCTTACAGGTAACAATGAGCAGTTCTTC. The genes are TRBV18 and TRBJ2-1, with D tentatively TRBD1 (5 bases). The CDR3 runs to 14 residues. Looked up from germline, CDR1 is KGHSH and CDR2 is LQKENI. V shed 3 bases and J shed 5 bases, with 11 bases lying between them.

Only a few counts were recorded for this clone. The chain couples TRBV9 to TRBJ1-4; TRBD1 agrees at 7 bases. The V gene end was trimmed by 2 bases and the J gene end by 8 bases; junction bases not matched to a gene: 9. From germline, CDR1 is SGDLS and CDR2 YYNGEE. This CDR3 is built from 15 residues. The CDR3 sequence: CASSVATGLREKLFF. The CDR3 DNA reads TGTGCCAGCAGCGTGGCGACAGGGTTGAGAGAAAAACTGTTTTTT.

This chain joins TRBV5-1 and TRBJ2-2; 9 bases fit TRBD2. The CDR3 is made up of 18 amino acids. Losses at the gene ends were 7 bases for V and 7 bases for J; bases not matched to a gene: 20. Germline lookup yields CDR1 SGHRS and CDR2 YFSETQ. CDR3 amino acids: CASLAAGAGGLRIGELFF. CDR3 in DNA: TGCGCCAGCCTGGCCGCGGGAGCGGGAGGACTACGGATCGGGGAGCTGTTTTTT.

The genes are TRBV11-3 and TRBJ1-1; the D gene is possibly TRBD1 (5 bases). In germline, CDR1 is SGHNT, CDR2 YENEEA. CDR3 size: 13 residues. The V end lost 3 bases, the J end lost 5 bases, and 10 bases lay between the germline ends. In DNA, the CDR3 is TGTGCCAGCAGCTTCGGGGGAGGGACTGAAGCTTTCTTT. Amino acids: CASSFGGGTEAFF. The whole variable domain, remainder taken from reference TRBV11-3 and TRBJ1-1, is EAGVVQSPRYKIIEKKQPVAFWCNPISGHNTLYWYLQNLGQGPELLIRYENEEAVDDSQLPKDRFSAERLKGVDSTLKIQPAELGDSAVYLCASSFGGGTEAFFGQGTRLTVV.

This clone came up a few times. This chain joins TRBV29-1 and TRBJ2-7, with D uncertain. This CDR3 is built from 12 residues. With 5 bases removed from V and 3 bases from J, the gap between germline ends came to 11 bases. Germline assignment: CDR1 SQVTM and CDR2 ANQGSEA. The CDR3 reads CSVKVDVYEQYF. CDR3 nucleotides: TGCAGCGTTAAGGTAGACGTCTACGAGCAGTACTTC.

This clone was observed a single time. The chain has TRBV10-1 and TRBJ1-1; TRBD1 matches 8 bases. The CDR3 runs to 14 residues. Per the germline V gene, CDR1 is WNHNN and CDR2 is SYGVQD (reference sequence). The junction had 10 bases not matched to a gene; V was cut back by 3 bases and J by 10 bases. CDR3 nucleotides: TGCGCCAGCAGTGACCCCGGACAGGGAGAAGGAGCTTTCTTT. Protein: CASSDPGQGEGAFF.

The rearrangement links TRBV27 to TRBJ2-5; TRBD2 might be the D (5 bases). V lost 3 bases, J lost 5 bases, and 10 bases lay in between. The germline V gene has CDR1 MNHEY and CDR2 SMNVEV (reference sequence). This CDR3 spans 13 amino acids. DNA of the CDR3: TGTGCCAGCAGTTTTGGGAGCTTGGAGACCCAGTACTTC. It is translated as CASSFGSLETQYF.

This clone was seen a single time. The V and J genes are TRBV10-3 and TRBJ2-1; 8 nucleotides match TRBD2. The V gene's germline CDR1 is ENHRY and CDR2 SYGVKD. The CDR3 is 14 amino acids. Trimming took 0 bases from V and 6 from J; bases not matched to a gene: 1. CDR3 protein: CAISESGTSNEQFF. CDR3 coding DNA: TGTGCCATCAGTGAGTCAGGGACTAGCAATGAGCAGTTCTTC.

For this clone: Sequence at one end of the junction differs from germline and may be a read error. J is TRBJ1-2 and V is TRBV7-9, with D unresolved. CDR3 length: 14 residues. Germline assignment: CDR1 SEHNR and CDR2 FQNEAQ (reference sequence). Written as DNA, the CDR3 is TGTGCCAGCACCTTAGCGGCACTAGACTATGGCTACACCTTC. The encoded protein is CASTLAALDYGYTF.

This chain uses TRBV28 with TRBJ2-1, with 11 bases lining up with TRBD2. This CDR3 comprises 16 residues. CDR1 MDHEN and CDR2 SYDVKM come from the germline V gene. The junction had 3 bases not matched to a gene; V was cut back by 3 bases and J by 2 bases. The chain's CDR3 is CASSFSGRATYNEQFF. The DNA of the CDR3 is TGTGCCAGCAGTTTTAGCGGGAGGGCCACCTACAATGAGCAGTTCTTC.

The chain joins TRBV30 to TRBJ2-7; D is possibly TRBD1 (5 bases). The germline V gene encodes CDR1 GTSNPN and CDR2 SVGIG (reference sequence). The CDR3 covers 12 residues. Trimming shortened V by 1 base and J by 7 bases, and 11 bases separated the two germline ends. The CDR3 protein is CAWSGQWGEQYF. The CDR3 bases are TGTGCCTGGAGTGGACAGTGGGGTGAGCAGTACTTC.

The gene calls are TRBV25-1 and TRBJ1-6, with 8 bases fitting TRBD1. The CDR3 loop spans 16 amino acids. Trimming at V came to 1 base and at J to 6 bases, leaving 5 bases not matched to a gene. The germline gives CDR1 MGHDK, CDR2 SYGVNS. CDR3 coding DNA: TGTGCCAGCAGTGAATCCGGGACAGGAGTTAATTCACCCCTCCACTTT. As protein: CASSESGTGVNSPLHF.

This chain connects TRBV9 to TRBJ1-3, with a tentative D call TRBD1 (5 bases). V was pared by 0 bases and J by 4 bases, with 11 bases between. Germline CDR1 reads SGDLS; CDR2 reads YYNGEE. This CDR3 is built from 15 residues. In DNA, the CDR3 is TGTGCCAGCAGCGTAGCAGGGTCTTCAGGAAACACCATATATTTT. Its protein is CASSVAGSSGNTIYF.

The genes are TRBV7-9 and TRBJ2-6; TRBD1 is a possible D gene (6 bases). Trimming stripped 1 base from V and 0 bases from J, with 16 bases between. Germline lookup yields CDR1 SEHNR and CDR2 FQNEAQ (reference sequence). CDR3 length equals 19 residues. The CDR3: CASSLGYRDTYSGANVLTF. Written as DNA, the CDR3 is TGTGCCAGCAGCTTAGGGTATCGGGACACTTACTCTGGGGCCAACGTCCTGACTTTC.

This clone was seen a few times. This chain links TRBV5-5 with TRBJ1-4, with 7 bases matching TRBD1. Germline CDR1 is SGHKS and CDR2 is YYEKEE (reference sequence). There are 14 residues in the CDR3. Trimming removed 4 bases from V and 3 bases from J; junction bases left unmatched: 3. CDR3 protein: CASSTDRSNEKLFF. The CDR3 DNA is TGTGCCAGCAGCACGGACAGGTCTAATGAAAAACTGTTTTTT.